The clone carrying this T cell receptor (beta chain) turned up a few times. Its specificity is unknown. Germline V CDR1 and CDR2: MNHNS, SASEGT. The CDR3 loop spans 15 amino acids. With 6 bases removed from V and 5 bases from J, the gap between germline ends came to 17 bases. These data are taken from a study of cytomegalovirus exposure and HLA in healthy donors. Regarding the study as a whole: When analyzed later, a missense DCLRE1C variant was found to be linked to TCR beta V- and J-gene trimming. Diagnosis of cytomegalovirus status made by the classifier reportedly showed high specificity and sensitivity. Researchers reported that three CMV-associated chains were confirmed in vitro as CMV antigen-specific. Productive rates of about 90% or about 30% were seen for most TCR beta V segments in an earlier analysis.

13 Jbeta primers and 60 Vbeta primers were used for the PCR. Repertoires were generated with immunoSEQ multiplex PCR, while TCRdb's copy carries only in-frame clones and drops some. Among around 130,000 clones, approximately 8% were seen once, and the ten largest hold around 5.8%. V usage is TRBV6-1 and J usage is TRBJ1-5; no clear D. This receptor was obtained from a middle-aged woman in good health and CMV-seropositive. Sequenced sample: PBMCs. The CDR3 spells CASSPPVGLHQPQHF. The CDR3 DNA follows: TGTGCCAGCAGCCCCCCGGTCGGGTTACATCAGCCCCAGCATTTT.